A selection of T cell receptor beta chains follows, all from one sample in a study of blood T cell repertoires in COVID-19. The table came from immunoSEQ multiplex PCR; TCRdb's copy has only in-frame clones and leaves some out. The table includes tens of thousands of clones, around 79% detected once. Material for sequencing was peripheral blood. The source is a man older than 75 with acute or convalescent COVID-19. CDR3s include the opening cysteine and the closing phenylalanine or tryptophan. The D gene is left open where the match is weak. Clone size appears in some rows only: once, few, many, or a class for an expanded clone.

NA	NA	TRBV6-5	TRBJ1-2	CASSYSTQGSRYGYTF	TGTGCCAGCAGTTACTCGACACAGGGAAGCCGCTATGGCTACACCTTC
NA	NA	TRBV10-3	TRBJ2-4	CAISEIGGAQIQYF	TGTGCCATCAGTGAAATCGGAGGGGCGCAGATTCAGTACTTC
TRBD1	NA	TRBV3-1/TRBV3-2	TRBJ1-1	CASSRSGQGDTEAFF	TGTGCCAGCAGCCGTTCGGGACAGGGGGACACTGAAGCTTTCTTT
TRBD1	NA	TRBV30	TRBJ1-1	CAWKPWDRENTEAFF	TGTGCCTGGAAGCCCTGGGACAGGGAAAACACTGAAGCTTTCTTT
TRBD1	NA	TRBV2	TRBJ1-5	CASKQGWSQPQHF	TGTGCCAGCAAACAGGGGTGGAGTCAGCCCCAGCATTTT
TRBD1	NA	TRBV6-2/TRBV6-3	TRBJ2-1	CASSYTRDRGWYNEQFF	TGTGCCAGCAGTTACACAAGGGACAGGGGGTGGTACAATGAGCAGTTCTTC
NA	NA	TRBV25-1	TRBJ2-7	CASRGGAIYEQYF	TGTGCCAGCAGAGGAGGGGCGATCTACGAGCAGTACTTC
TRBD1	NA	TRBV9	TRBJ2-3	CASSPGQGPDTQYF	TGTGCCAGCAGCCCGGGACAGGGCCCAGATACGCAGTATTTT
NA	NA	TRBV12-3/TRBV12-4	TRBJ2-1	CASTRTSEQFF	TGTGCCAGCACCAGGACTTCTGAGCAGTTCTTC
TRBD1	NA	TRBV7-2	TRBJ1-5	CASSFWFGTGDVLRETQHF	TGTGCCAGCAGCTTTTGGTTCGGGACAGGGGATGTATTAAGGGAGACCCAGCATTTT
TRBD1	NA	TRBV27	TRBJ2-7	CASRSDRDPYEQYF	TGTGCCAGCAGATCGGACAGGGATCCCTACGAGCAGTACTTC
NA	NA	TRBV6-5	TRBJ1-2	CASSPGYGYTF	TGTGCCAGCAGCCCAGGCTATGGCTACACCTTC
TRBD2	NA	TRBV7-2	TRBJ2-5	CASSLARGETQYF	TGTGCCAGCAGCTTAGCGCGGGGGGAGACCCAGTACTTC
TRBD1	few	TRBV6-1	TRBJ2-7	CASSEEGAPRSSYEQYF	TGTGCCAGCAGTGAAGAGGGGGCCCCTCGTAGCTCCTACGAGCAGTACTTC
NA	NA	TRBV11-1	TRBJ1-4	CASSGGQTENEKLFF	TGTGCCAGCAGCGGAGGACAGACAGAAAATGAAAAACTGTTTTTT
TRBD1	NA	TRBV4-1	TRBJ1-4	CASSPTGGFLEKLFF	TGCGCCAGCAGCCCGACAGGGGGCTTTTTGGAAAAACTGTTTTTT
NA	NA	TRBV6-1	TRBJ1-5	CASSEMMSGQPQHF	TGTGCCAGCAGTGAAATGATGAGTGGTCAGCCCCAGCATTTT
NA	NA	TRBV11-2	TRBJ1-5	CASSFTSNQPQHF	TGTGCCAGCAGCTTCACAAGCAATCAGCCCCAGCATTTT
TRBD1	NA	TRBV2	TRBJ2-5	CASSSSTGGWETQYF	TGTGCCAGCAGTAGTTCAACAGGGGGCTGGGAGACCCAGTACTTC
NA	NA	TRBV18	TRBJ1-4	CASSPPEGTTVTNEKLFF	TGTGCCAGCTCACCACCGGAGGGAACGACAGTGACTAATGAAAAACTGTTTTTT
NA	NA	TRBV3-1/TRBV3-2	TRBJ1-6	CASSTHPTPLHF	TGTGCCAGCAGCACTCACCCGACTCCTCTCCACTTT
TRBD2	NA	TRBV5-1	TRBJ2-7	CASSSRTSGGPDEQYF	TGCGCCAGCAGCTCCCGGACTAGCGGGGGACCCGACGAGCAGTACTTC
NA	NA	TRBV7-2	TRBJ1-3	CASSRTGSSGNTIYF	TGTGCCAGCAGCCGCACAGGAAGCTCTGGAAACACCATATATTTT
NA	NA	TRBV5-5	TRBJ1-5	CASSLGRTAPQPQHF	TGTGCCAGCAGCTTGGGTCGGACAGCGCCTCAGCCCCAGCATTTT
TRBD1	once	TRBV6-5	TRBJ2-7	CASSRSGQGTYEQYF	TGTGCCAGCAGCCGCTCAGGACAGGGGACCTACGAGCAGTACTTC
TRBD2	once	TRBV11-1	TRBJ2-5	CASSLGLAEETQYF	TGTGCCAGCAGCTTAGGACTAGCGGAAGAGACCCAGTACTTC
NA	few	TRBV7-9	TRBJ2-2	CASSSRGGYGTGELFF	TGTGCCAGCAGCTCTCGAGGCGGGTATGGCACCGGGGAGCTGTTTTTT
NA	NA	TRBV12-3/TRBV12-4	TRBJ2-7	CASSLSTGEQYF	TGTGCCAGCAGTTTATCGACGGGTGAGCAGTACTTC
TRBD1	NA	TRBV4-2	TRBJ1-1	CASGGTGFGTEAFF	TGTGCCAGCGGGGGGACAGGGTTTGGAACTGAAGCTTTCTTT
TRBD1	NA	TRBV6-5	TRBJ2-2	CASTQTGANTGELFF	TGTGCCAGCACCCAGACAGGGGCGAACACCGGGGAGCTGTTTTTT
TRBD1	NA	TRBV19	TRBJ1-2	CASKDPGQGNYGYTF	TGTGCCAGTAAGGACCCGGGACAGGGGAATTATGGCTACACCTTC
TRBD1	NA	TRBV9	TRBJ1-6	CASSVRDRGLGSPLHF	TGTGCCAGCAGCGTCAGGGACAGGGGGCTTGGGTCACCCCTCCACTTT
NA	NA	TRBV7-6	TRBJ1-1	CASSLGRGRTEAFF	TGTGCCAGCAGCTTAGGTCGAGGGAGGACTGAAGCTTTCTTT
TRBD1	NA	TRBV7-2	TRBJ2-7	CASSLGTGDFYEQYF	TGTGCCAGCAGCTTAGGGACAGGCGACTTCTACGAGCAGTACTTC
NA	NA	TRBV2	TRBJ1-2	CASKGRGGNYGYTF	TGTGCCAGCAAGGGGCGCGGTGGCAACTATGGCTACACCTTC
TRBD2	NA	TRBV11-2	TRBJ2-2	CASSLEILAANSGELFF	TGTGCCAGCAGCTTAGAGATCCTAGCGGCAAACAGCGGGGAGCTGTTTTTT
NA	few	TRBV2	TRBJ1-1	CASRSGRAEAFF	TGTGCCAGCAGGAGCGGGAGGGCTGAAGCTTTCTTT
TRBD1	NA	TRBV3-1/TRBV3-2	TRBJ1-2	CASSHLDRINYGYTF	TGTGCCAGCAGCCATCTGGACAGGATTAACTATGGCTACACCTTC
NA	NA	TRBV9	TRBJ2-2	CASSGTIFTGELFF	TGTGCCAGCAGCGGGACAATTTTCACCGGGGAGCTGTTTTTT
TRBD1	NA	TRBV19	TRBJ2-1	CASSIPDRDYNEQFF	TGTGCCAGTAGTATTCCGGACAGGGACTACAATGAGCAGTTCTTC
TRBD1	NA	TRBV5-1	TRBJ1-2	CASSLDRGYGYTF	TGCGCCAGCAGCTTGGACAGGGGATATGGCTACACCTTC
NA	NA	TRBV10-3	TRBJ2-1	CATKPIRDNNEQFF	TGTGCCACCAAACCTATCCGGGACAACAATGAGCAGTTCTTC
NA	NA	TRBV19	TRBJ1-2	CASRLEGGTGIYGYTF	TGTGCCAGTCGCCTGGAAGGGGGAACAGGCATTTATGGCTACACCTTC
NA	NA	TRBV6-4	TRBJ1-2	CASSPHGQQNYGYTF	TGTGCCAGCAGCCCCCACGGACAGCAGAACTATGGCTACACCTTC
NA	NA	TRBV19	TRBJ2-5	CASSIANRQETQYF	TGTGCCAGTAGTATAGCGAATCGGCAAGAGACCCAGTACTTC
TRBD1	NA	TRBV7-9	TRBJ1-2	CASSPGQDPSYGYTF	TGTGCCAGCAGCCCCGGACAGGACCCCTCCTATGGCTACACCTTC
TRBD1	NA	TRBV11-3	TRBJ1-6	CASSEGTGPSPLHF	TGTGCCAGCAGCGAAGGGACAGGGCCTTCACCCCTCCACTTT
TRBD2	NA	TRBV10-3	TRBJ2-1	CAISQTSGESSYNEQFF	TGTGCCATCAGCCAGACTAGCGGGGAAAGCTCCTACAATGAGCAGTTCTTC
NA	NA	TRBV29-1	TRBJ2-5	CSVSGELETQYF	TGCAGCGTTTCGGGGGAGTTGGAGACCCAGTACTTC
TRBD2	NA	TRBV18	TRBJ2-5	CASSPMLTGGQETQYF	TGTGCCAGCTCACCAATGCTCACGGGGGGGCAAGAGACCCAGTACTTC
TRBD2	NA	TRBV27	TRBJ2-3	CASEFGLAGGGRTQYF	TGTGCCAGCGAGTTCGGGCTAGCGGGGGGGGGAAGAACGCAGTATTTT
NA	NA	TRBV3-1/TRBV3-2	TRBJ1-4	CASSQTGGGAEEKLFF	TGTGCCAGCAGCCAAACCGGGGGGGGCGCGGAGGAAAAACTGTTTTTT
TRBD2	once	TRBV18	TRBJ2-7	CASSPGLGGYEQYF	TGTGCCAGCTCACCCGGACTAGGCGGCTACGAGCAGTACTTC
NA	NA	TRBV21-1	TRBJ1-4	CASSKVPGANEKLFF	TGTGCCAGCAGCAAAGTGCCCGGGGCTAATGAAAAACTGTTTTTT
NA	NA	TRBV6-5	TRBJ1-6	CASSQSRYNSPLHF	TGTGCCAGCAGTCAGTCTCGCTATAATTCACCCCTCCACTTT